The 21 T cell receptor beta chains in this list originate from one sample, sequenced in a study of blood T cell repertoires in COVID-19. Data came from immunoSEQ multiplex PCR; TCRdb stores just in-frame clones and leaves some out. The table has fewer than 450,000 clones, around nine tenths seen once. What was sequenced was PBMCs or T cells enriched from blood (not recorded which). These receptors came from a young woman who had recovered from COVID-19.

The chain couples TRBV4-3 to TRBJ1-2; D possibly corresponds to TRBD1 (5 bases). Trimming pared 0 bases from V and 2 bases from J, leaving 7 bases between. The CDR3 covers 14 residues. Germline CDR1 LGHNA, CDR2 YSLEER. The CDR3 DNA reads TGCGCCAGCAGCCAAGAGCCAGGGAACTATGGCTACACCTTC. This encodes CASSQEPGNYGYTF.

The chain joins TRBV13 to TRBJ2-2, with a weak D call TRBD2 (5 bases). Trimming cost V 6 bases and J 0 bases, with 14 bases left between them. Germline CDR1 reads PRHDT; CDR2 reads FYEKMQ (reference sequence). The CDR3 runs 16 residues. The CDR3 loop reads CASSSQTGSNTGELFF. CDR3 bases: TGTGCCAGCAGTTCCCAGACGGGATCGAACACCGGGGAGCTGTTTTTT.

This clone was detected once. The rearrangement uses TRBV14 and TRBJ2-7; 8 bases map to TRBD1. There are 15 residues in the CDR3. Germline CDR1 is SGHDN and CDR2 is FVKESK. After removal of 2 bases from V and 5 bases from J, the junction contained 8 bases not matched to a gene. This CDR3 reads CASSQPSRDRNEQYF. The CDR3 nucleotides read TGTGCCAGCAGCCAACCGTCCCGGGACAGGAACGAGCAGTACTTC.

CDR3 nucleotide sequence: TGTGCCTGGAGTTTGAGCCGCTGGAGAGGCTACACCTTC. Its protein is CAWSLSRWRGYTF. The V gene is TRBV30, the J gene TRBJ1-2, with unresolved D. Germline CDR1 reads GTSNPN; CDR2 reads SVGIG (reference sequence). The CDR3 spans 13 residues. The germline V and J ends were trimmed by 2 bases and 8 bases, with 15 bases remaining between them.

This sequence joins TRBV7-3 and TRBJ2-2, with 7 bases fitting TRBD1. This CDR3 has 14 amino acids. The V gene end was trimmed by 4 bases and the J gene end by 6 bases; junction bases not matched to a gene: 5. From germline, CDR1 is SGHTA and CDR2 FQGTGA. Here the CDR3 reads CASSSNRGSGELFF. The CDR3 region has the DNA TGTGCCAGCAGCTCAAACAGGGGATCCGGGGAGCTGTTTTTT.

The rearrangement links TRBV5-1 to TRBJ1-2, with D tentatively TRBD1 (6 bases). CDR1 SGHRS and CDR2 YFSETQ come from the germline V gene. V lost 2 bases and J lost 0, with 20 bases in between. The CDR3 contains 18 residues. The CDR3 reads CASSFRTVSLRTNYGYTF. CDR3 nucleotides: TGCGCCAGCAGCTTCCGGACAGTCTCTCTACGGACTAACTATGGCTACACCTTC.

This clone was recorded once. At one of its ends the junction is not consistent with the germline gene, which may arise from a read error. The chain has TRBV27 and TRBJ1-6, with 12 positions matching TRBD1. The CDR3 is 15 amino acids. Germline V gene lookup returns CDR1 MNHEY and CDR2 SMNVEV (reference sequence). The DNA for the CDR3 is TGTGCCAGTTCGGGGACAGGGGGCTATAGTTCACCCCTCCACTTT. Protein product: CASSGTGGYSSPLHF.

The J gene is TRBJ1-3, the V gene TRBV15; the D gene is possibly TRBD1 (6 bases). The CDR3 spans 15 residues. Germline values: CDR1 LNHNV, CDR2 YYDKDF (reference sequence). V dropped 1 base and J dropped 0 bases, with 7 bases sitting between them. This CDR3 is CATSRGTDSGNTIYF. The CDR3 DNA is TGTGCCACCAGCAGAGGGACAGACTCTGGAAACACCATATATTTT.

The chain has TRBV4-1 and TRBJ1-5; possibly TRBD1 for D (5 bases). The length of the CDR3 is 15 residues. Germline V lookup: CDR1 MGHRA, CDR2 YSYEKL. Trimming cost V 0 bases and J 5 bases, with 11 bases left between them. CDR3: CASSQDRGRYQPQHF. CDR3 bases: TGCGCCAGCAGCCAAGATAGGGGCAGATATCAGCCCCAGCATTTT.

V usage is TRBV5-8 and J usage is TRBJ1-5, with 7 bases identical to TRBD1. This CDR3 region has 13 residues. Germline V lookup: CDR1 SGHTS, CDR2 YDEGEE. With 6 bases clipped from V and 4 bases from J, the junction kept 4 bases outside the gene matches. CDR3 residues: CASNTGENQPQHF. The CDR3 nucleotides are TGTGCCAGCAATACAGGGGAAAATCAGCCCCAGCATTTT.

The genes are TRBV7-8 and TRBJ1-6, with D possibly TRBD1 on 5 matching bases. Germline V CDR1 and CDR2: SGHVS, FQNEAQ. With 3 bases removed from V and 10 bases from J, the gap between germline ends came to 13 bases. The CDR3 length is 14 residues. CDR3 protein: CASSFRRGDSPLHF. The CDR3 DNA follows: TGTGCCAGCAGCTTTCGGCGGGGGGACTCACCCCTCCACTTT.

This sequence joins TRBV5-4 and TRBJ1-4; 7 nucleotides align to TRBD1. CDR3 size: 14 residues. After removal of 3 bases from V and 3 bases from J, the junction contained 2 bases not matched to a gene. The germline V gene encodes CDR1 SGHNT and CDR2 YYREEE (reference sequence). The CDR3 region has the DNA TGTGCCAGCAGCTCACAGGGGTCTAATGAAAAACTGTTTTTT. This translates into CASSSQGSNEKLFF.

The rearrangement joins TRBV5-1 to TRBJ2-7; 14 positions agree with TRBD2. J lost 0 bases, V lost 4 bases, and 3 bases had no gene match. Germline V lookup: CDR1 SGHRS, CDR2 YFSETQ. The CDR3 is 16 amino acids. The chain's CDR3 is CASSRTSGGSSYEQYF. In nucleotides, the CDR3 is TGCGCCAGCAGCCGGACTAGCGGGGGGAGCTCCTACGAGCAGTACTTC.

The chain employs TRBV6-2 or TRBV6-3 and TRBJ2-5, with 13 bases matching TRBD2. CDR3 length: 17 amino acids. After removal of 4 bases from V and 4 bases from J, the junction contained 9 bases not matched to a gene. Germline V gene sequence: CDR1 MNHEY, CDR2 SVGEGT. The CDR3 region is CASSWQFTSGGVETQYF. The CDR3 DNA follows: TGTGCCAGCAGTTGGCAGTTTACTAGCGGGGGGGTAGAGACCCAGTACTTC.

The genes are TRBV6-6 and TRBJ2-3; D is possibly TRBD2 (5 bases). The CDR3 length is 16 residues. The V end was cut by 6 bases, the J end by 0 bases, with 16 bases between. The germline V gene has CDR1 MNHNY and CDR2 SVGAGI (reference sequence). The CDR3 nucleotides read TGTGCCAGCAGCAATCCCTTCGCGGGTAGCACAGATACGCAGTATTTT. The encoded protein is CASSNPFAGSTDTQYF.

This clone was observed a handful of times. V gene TRBV11-1 combines with J gene TRBJ1-2; TRBD1 aligns across 7 bases. V was clipped by 2 bases and J by 6 bases; unmatched bases: 9. Germline V gene lookup returns CDR1 SGHAT and CDR2 FQDESV (reference sequence). This CDR3 is 15 amino acids long. The CDR3 reads CASSLTNSGQDGYTF. CDR3 nucleotide sequence: TGTGCCAGCAGCTTAACCAATTCCGGACAGGATGGCTACACCTTC.

The table lists this clone with a few counts. The chain joins TRBV6-5 to TRBJ1-1, with D possibly being TRBD1 (6 bases). V lost 7 bases, J lost 3 bases, and 18 bases lay in between. Germline CDR1 is MNHEY and CDR2 is SVGAGI. This CDR3 contains 15 residues. CDR3: CASTPRGGHDTEAFF. CDR3 nucleotides: TGTGCCAGCACCCCAAGGGGGGGGCATGACACTGAAGCTTTCTTT.

The gene calls are TRBV11-3 and TRBJ2-1; TRBD1 matches 8 bases. CDR3 length: 20 amino acids. Germline lookup yields CDR1 SGHNT and CDR2 YENEEA. V was pared by 4 bases and J by 1 base, with 18 bases of the junction left unmatched. The CDR3 sequence: CASSSTDSRGPSGSYNEQFF. For the CDR3, the DNA is TGTGCCAGCAGCTCGACCGATAGCAGGGGGCCCTCCGGATCCTACAATGAGCAGTTCTTC.

The chain is built from TRBV5-6 and TRBJ1-1; D gene unclear. Germline loops: CDR1 SGHDT, CDR2 YYEEEE. There are 13 residues in the CDR3. The V gene lost 0 bases and the J gene lost 6 bases, with 9 bases spanning the gap. CDR3 sequence reads: CASSLVRGPEAFF. The CDR3 region has the DNA TGTGCCAGCAGCTTGGTCCGCGGGCCTGAAGCTTTCTTT. Full variable domain (outside the CDR3, taken from reference TRBV5-6 and TRBJ1-1): DAGVTQSPTHLIKTRGQQVTLRCSPKSGHDTVSWYQQALGQGPQFIFQYYEEEERQRGNFPDRFSGHQFPNYSSELNVNALLLGDSALYLCASSLVRGPEAFFGQGTRLTVV.

V usage is TRBV27 and J usage is TRBJ2-3; TRBD1 matches at 11 bases. Germline V gene sequence: CDR1 MNHEY, CDR2 SMNVEV (reference sequence). J lost 3 bases, V lost 5 bases, and 4 bases had no gene match. This CDR3 region has 15 residues. CDR3 protein: CASSPGQGGTDTQYF. The CDR3 DNA sequence: TGTGCCAGCAGTCCGGGACAGGGGGGAACAGATACGCAGTATTTT.

This chain connects TRBV7-9 to TRBJ1-2; a weak D match, TRBD1 (6 bases). The V end was cut by 5 bases, the J end by 5 bases, with 15 bases between. Germline CDR1 reads SEHNR; CDR2 reads FQNEAQ (reference sequence). The CDR3 consists of 14 residues. For the CDR3, the DNA is TGTGCCAGCAGCGGAGGGGGGGGCCTTTATGGCTACACCTTC. Protein: CASSGGGGLYGYTF.